Listed here are 5 T cell receptor beta chains from one sample, sequenced in a study of T-cell memory formation after mild COVID-19. TCRdb recomputed calls from the 5' RACE reads with MiXCR, one row per CDR3 protein. This sample yields about 110,000 distinct CDR3 sequences, of which about a sixth are seen a single time; about 6% belongs to the top ten. The specimen sequenced was PBMCs or a T cell subset sorted from them (not recorded which). All receptors derive from a man younger than 35 who had mild COVID-19 (a few samples of this study predate the infection). Cell type and time point are not known.

This clonotype came up a few times. The chain carries TRBV4-2 and TRBJ2-1; 8 bases agree with TRBD2. Trimming cost V 1 base and J 8 bases; bases outside gene matches: 7. Germline CDR1 is LGHNA and CDR2 is YNFKEQ. CDR3 size: 15 residues. This CDR3 is CASSQASGGTDEQFF. In DNA form, the CDR3 reads TGTGCCAGCAGCCAAGCCAGCGGGGGTACCGATGAGCAGTTCTTC.

The CDR3 DNA reads TGCAGTGCTAGAGGAACCGACACGGAGACCCAGTACTTC. Translation: CSARGTDTETQYF. This sequence joins TRBV20-1 and TRBJ2-5, with D unclear. The ends were cut back, 1 base at V and 5 bases at J, with 11 bases in the middle. This CDR3 is built from 13 residues. Germline CDR1 DFQATT, CDR2 SNEGSKA (reference sequence).

The table lists this clonotype with a few counts. The rearrangement joins TRBV6-5 to TRBJ2-5; TRBD2 aligns across 9 bases. Germline V gives CDR1 MNHEY, CDR2 SVGAGI. The trim removed 4 bases at V and 3 bases at J, leaving 3 bases unmatched. The CDR3 runs 14 residues. CDR3 in amino acids: CASSWRGGEETQYF. CDR3 in DNA: TGTGCCAGCAGTTGGCGGGGGGGAGAAGAGACCCAGTACTTC.

About this clonotype itself: One end of the junction fails to match germline, which may point to a read error. The V call is TRBV7-7, the J call TRBJ1-1; D is ambiguous. Germline CDR1 and CDR2: SSHAT and FNYEAQ (reference sequence). CDR3 length: 13 amino acids. CDR3 in amino acids: CASSFQENTEAFF. The CDR3 DNA sequence: TGTGCTAGCAGCTTCCAGGAGAACACTGAAGCTTTCTTT.

This chain connects TRBV5-1 to TRBJ2-3; 11 nucleotides align to TRBD1. V shed 4 bases and J 5 bases; nucleotides not matched to a gene: 3. The CDR3 is 14 residues long. Germline V CDR1 and CDR2: SGHRS, YFSETQ. The CDR3 DNA is TGCGCCAGCAGCGAGGGACAGGGGGAAGATACGCAGTATTTT. Translation: CASSEGQGEDTQYF.